What follows describes a single TCR beta chain. What it recognizes is unknown. TCRdb's table, derived via immunoSEQ multiplex PCR, lists solely in-frame clones and lacks some. The sample lists about 800,000 clones, about 96% occurring once. The CDR3 is 17 amino acids. V trimming: 1 base; J trimming: 6 bases; junction bases outside the gene matches: 12. Germline V CDR1 and CDR2: SGHNT, YENEEA. This specimen belongs to a study of shared clonotypes between healthy human individuals. About the study: The composition of the donors was a couple of women and three men aged 18 to 49. Donors had three CD4 naive, three CD4 memory, two CD8 naive and one CD8 memory plate apiece.

Study-level points and caveats: Four donors held 5% to 5.5% of naive CD4 clonotypes in common. A generally larger estimated richness was seen in naive subsets than in memory subsets.

Terminally differentiated effector memory CD45RA+ cells were excluded by CCR7 positive selection of CD45RO-negative cells. The receptor was derived from a man between 25 and 39 years old in good health. This rearrangement joins TRBV11-3 to TRBJ2-1, with 7 bases matching TRBD2. The material sequenced was naive CD8+ T cells sorted from blood. The CDR3 DNA reads as TGTGCCAGCAGCTTAGTCCCAGGACTAGGGTTTGGCAATGAGCAGTTCTTC. Protein sequence: CASSLVPGLGFGNEQFF.